Presented here are 24 T cell receptor beta chains from one specimen sequenced in a study of T cells in Graves' hyperthyroidism and ophthalmopathy. RNA transcripts were the template for amplifying TCR beta CDR3 regions. HTBI primers were used for first-round RT-PCR of the TCR CDR3. TCRdb itself ran the multiplex PCR reads through MiXCR, one entry per CDR3 protein. The sample lists 450,000 to 550,000 distinct CDR3 sequences; around 22% were seen once. Sequenced: blood. Receptors were obtained from a young woman with Graves' ophthalmopathy.

V gene TRBV20-1 combines with J gene TRBJ2-2; 8 bases map to TRBD2. V dropped 0 bases and J dropped 5; count of bases not matched to a gene: 8. In germline, CDR1 is DFQATT, CDR2 SNEGSKA (reference sequence). The CDR3 spans 16 residues. The CDR3 reads CSARDSGLDNTGELFF. The CDR3 coding sequence is TGCAGTGCTAGAGACTCGGGACTAGATAATACCGGGGAGCTGTTTTTT.

This clonotype was seen a few times. The rearrangement uses TRBV12-3 or TRBV12-4 and TRBJ2-4; D may match TRBD1 or TRBD2 (5 bases each). The CDR3 runs 15 residues. V dropped 5 bases and J dropped 4 bases, with 15 bases sitting between them. Here the CDR3 reads CASSHRDLQKNIQYF. CDR3 bases: TGTGCCAGCAGTCATAGGGACCTTCAAAAAAACATTCAGTACTTC.

This clonotype was picked up many times. The chain couples TRBV12-3 or TRBV12-4 to TRBJ2-2; D ambiguous. V was clipped by 6 bases and J by 8 bases, with 13 bases between them. This CDR3 contains 13 residues. This CDR3 reads CASSRPAPGELFF. CDR3 nucleotide sequence: TGTGCCAGCAGCCGCCCGGCGCCAGGGGAGCTGTTTTTT.

In its sample, this clonotype was seen many times. This chain joins TRBV6-1 and TRBJ2-7; D is possibly TRBD1 or TRBD2 (5 bases each). Looked up from germline, CDR1 is MNHNS and CDR2 is SASEGT. The CDR3 runs 13 residues. V was trimmed by 5 bases and J by 4 bases, leaving 12 bases between them. The CDR3 sequence is CASSRRGGYEQYF. The CDR3 DNA sequence: TGTGCCAGCAGTCGAAGGGGCGGGTACGAGCAGTACTTC.

This clonotype has a count of ten or more. The rearrangement uses TRBV5-1 and TRBJ2-2; TRBD2 is a possible D gene (5 bases). V was clipped by 7 bases and J by 4 bases, with 11 bases between them. From germline, CDR1 is SGHRS and CDR2 YFSETQ. CDR3 length equals 13 residues. The CDR3 DNA reads as TGCGCCAGCCGTGTTGAGGGCACCGGGGAGCTGTTTTTT. Translating gives CASRVEGTGELFF.

The table lists this clonotype with many counts. This chain connects TRBV12-3 or TRBV12-4 to TRBJ2-5; weak D call: TRBD2 (6 bases). V lost 5 bases and J 5 bases, leaving 12 bases between the germline ends. The length of the CDR3 is 13 residues. The CDR3 nucleotides are TGTGCCAGCAGTCGGGACTTTAGGGAGACCCAGTACTTC. It yields the protein CASSRDFRETQYF.

This rearrangement joins TRBV28 to TRBJ1-1, with D unclear. This CDR3 contains 14 residues. Germline-derived CDR1 and CDR2 are MDHEN and SYDVKM. V lost 2 bases and J lost 0, with 7 bases in between. CDR3 sequence reads: CASSLDILNTEAFF. The CDR3 bases are TGTGCCAGCAGTTTAGACATATTGAACACTGAAGCTTTCTTT.

The V and J genes are TRBV6-2 or TRBV6-3 and TRBJ2-7, with D perhaps matching TRBD1 (5 bases). The CDR3 covers 14 residues. Germline V gene data show CDR1 as MNHEY and CDR2 as SVGEGT. Trimming removed 5 bases from V and 2 bases from J, with 13 bases in between. For the CDR3, the DNA is TGTGCCAGCAGTACGACAGCGCGACCCTACGAGCAGTACTTC. Its translation is CASSTTARPYEQYF.

The rearrangement links TRBV7-2 to TRBJ1-5, with D uncertain. CDR3 length: 13 amino acids. Germline V gene lookup returns CDR1 SGHTA and CDR2 FQGNSA. The V end lost 4 bases, the J end lost 9 bases, and 13 bases lay between the germline ends. In nucleotides, the CDR3 is TGTGCCAGCAGCTCCCTAAACCGGCTGCCCCAGCATTTT. Protein product: CASSSLNRLPQHF. Complete variable domain (other parts from reference TRBV7-2 and TRBJ1-5): GAGVSQSPSNKVTEKGKDVELRCDPISGHTALYWYRQSLGQGLEFLIYFQGNSAPDKSGLPSDRFSAERTGGSVSTLTIQRTQQEDSAVYLCASSSLNRLPQHFGDGTRLSIL.

This clonotype has ten or more counts. V and J are TRBV9 and TRBJ2-7; D is unresolved. The CDR3 consists of 13 residues. V was shortened by 3 bases and J by 0 bases, with 7 bases between the two germline ends. CDR1 SGDLS and CDR2 YYNGEE come from the germline V gene. CDR3 sequence reads: CASSESGSYEQYF. The CDR3 nucleotides are TGTGCCAGCAGCGAATCAGGCTCCTACGAGCAGTACTTC.

The rearrangement joins TRBV20-1 to TRBJ1-2; the match to TRBD1 covers 7 bases. The CDR3 is made up of 16 amino acids. V was pared by 0 bases and J by 0 bases, with 7 bases of the junction left unmatched. Germline values: CDR1 DFQATT, CDR2 SNEGSKA (reference sequence). The CDR3 spells CSAREGGTVTNYGYTF. DNA for the CDR3: TGCAGTGCTAGAGAAGGTGGGACAGTTACTAACTATGGCTACACCTTC.

This clonotype was seen at least ten times. A much larger clone differs by one base, so this may be a read error. This CDR3 is missing its conserved last phenylalanine or tryptophan, likely due to a read error. The chain uses TRBV6-1 and TRBJ1-5; 10 nucleotides align to TRBD1. Germline CDR1 MNHNS, CDR2 SASEGT. CDR3 size: 15 residues. The ends lost 4 bases at V and 5 bases at J; junction bases unmatched: 5. CDR3: CASSATGGRDQPQHL. For the CDR3, the DNA is TGTGCCAGCAGTGCGACAGGGGGCAGGGATCAGCCCCAGCATTTG.

This clonotype appeared many times. The chain is built from TRBV6-1 and TRBJ1-5; tentatively, D is TRBD1 (6 bases). The CDR3 has 15 amino acids. From germline, CDR1 is MNHNS and CDR2 SASEGT. The V end lost 6 bases, the J end lost 2 bases, and 14 bases lay between the germline ends. CDR3 loop: CASREQGWGNQPQHF. CDR3 sequence (DNA): TGTGCCAGCAGGGAACAGGGATGGGGCAATCAGCCCCAGCATTTT.

The sample holds many counts of this clonotype. V gene TRBV10-3 combines with J gene TRBJ1-2, with 9 bases aligning to TRBD1. Germline V gene sequence: CDR1 ENHRY, CDR2 SYGVKD. The CDR3 loop spans 12 amino acids. Trimming took 5 bases from V and 7 from J; bases not matched to a gene: 2. The CDR3 region is CAISTGGGGYTF. The CDR3 DNA reads TGTGCCATCAGTACAGGGGGCGGTGGCTACACCTTC.

This clonotype was picked up many times. This CDR3 is CASSFIEGNGYTF. The CDR3 DNA reads as TGTGCCAGCAGCTTTATCGAGGGAAATGGCTACACCTTC. V usage is TRBV7-2 and J usage is TRBJ1-2; no firm D call. This CDR3 is 13 amino acids long. Trimming cost V 3 bases and J 6 bases, with 11 bases left between them. Looked up from germline, CDR1 is SGHTA and CDR2 is FQGNSA.

This clonotype has ten or more counts. The rearrangement joins TRBV28 to TRBJ2-6, with a possible D match to TRBD2 (6 bases). Trimming removed 3 bases at V and 4 bases at J, with 10 bases between. The CDR3 is 15 amino acids. In germline, CDR1 is MDHEN, CDR2 SYDVKM. CDR3: CASSLEGPGANVLTF. CDR3 nucleotides: TGTGCCAGCAGTTTGGAGGGTCCCGGGGCCAACGTCCTGACTTTC. Full variable domain (rest looked up from reference TRBV28 and TRBJ2-6): DVKVTQSSRYLVKRTGEKVFLECVQDMDHENMFWYRQDPGLGLRLIYFSYDVKMKEKGDIPEGYSVSREKKERFSLILESASTNQTSMYLCASSLEGPGANVLTFGAGSRLTVL.

This clonotype was found many times. V and J are TRBV27 and TRBJ1-5; D is undetermined. Germline loops: CDR1 MNHEY, CDR2 SMNVEV (reference sequence). The CDR3 contains 15 residues. The ends were cut back, 2 bases at V and 5 bases at J, with 13 bases in the middle. CDR3 nucleotide sequence: TGTGCCAGCAGTTTAAACCCCGGTGGGCATCAGCCCCAGCATTTT. This encodes CASSLNPGGHQPQHF.

This clonotype was seen more than once but under ten times. The DNA for the CDR3 is TGTGCCAGCAGTACGGGGGCCCGACAGCCCCAGCATTTT. Translated: CASSTGARQPQHF. The chain employs TRBV6-1 and TRBJ1-5, with a possible D match to TRBD1 (6 bases). This CDR3 has 13 residues. The V end lost 5 bases, the J end lost 7 bases, and 12 bases lay between the germline ends. In germline, CDR1 is MNHNS, CDR2 SASEGT.

This clonotype was seen at least ten times. The genes are TRBV9 and TRBJ1-2; D is unresolved. Germline lookup yields CDR1 SGDLS and CDR2 YYNGEE. This CDR3 has 14 amino acids. Between the trimmed V and J ends, which lost 0 bases and 6 bases, there was a span of 12 bases. The CDR3 sequence is CASSVGYPDDGYTF. The DNA of the CDR3 is TGTGCCAGCAGCGTAGGCTACCCCGATGATGGCTACACCTTC.

This clonotype occurred many times. The rearrangement links TRBV6-5 to TRBJ1-1; TRBD1 aligns across 7 bases. Germline trimming cut 7 bases from V and 2 bases from J; bases unmatched to any gene: 7. Germline V CDR1 and CDR2: MNHEY, SVGAGI. The CDR3 is 14 residues long. CDR3 amino acids: CASIKGAGNTEAFF. The CDR3 region has the DNA TGTGCCAGCATAAAGGGGGCGGGTAACACTGAAGCTTTCTTT.

Concerning this clonotype: This CDR3 fails to terminate in the conserved phenylalanine or tryptophan, so it likely reflects a read error. The rearrangement joins TRBV12-3 or TRBV12-4 to TRBJ1-1, with a tentative D call TRBD1 (6 bases). Trimming pared 7 bases from V and 3 bases from J, leaving 15 bases between. The CDR3 length is 14 residues. The CDR3 nucleotides are TGTGCCAGCACCCTGAGGGGGGGGGACACTGAAGCTTTCTTG. Its translation: CASTLRGGDTEAFL.

This clonotype was counted only a few times. The chain joins TRBV11-2 to TRBJ1-5; maybe TRBD1 (5 bases). The CDR3 is 12 residues long. Germline V gene lookup returns CDR1 SGHAT and CDR2 FQNNGV. Trimming left V 3 bases short and J 7 bases short, with 7 bases between. The CDR3 spells CASSFGGQPQHF. CDR3 coding DNA: TGTGCCAGCAGCTTTGGGGGACAGCCCCAGCATTTT. Complete variable domain (other parts from reference TRBV11-2 and TRBJ1-5): EAGVAQSPRYKIIEKRQSVAFWCNPISGHATLYWYQQILGQGPKLLIQFQNNGVVDDSQLPKDRFSAERLKGVDSTLKIQPAKLEDSAVYLCASSFGGQPQHFGDGTRLSIL.

This clonotype was detected many times. The chain employs TRBV6-2 or TRBV6-3 and TRBJ1-1; TRBD1 matches 7 bases. This CDR3 contains 16 residues. V was clipped by 6 bases and J by 1 base; unmatched bases: 11. Germline V lookup: CDR1 MNHEY, CDR2 SVGEGT. This CDR3 is CASRPLTGTENTEAFF. CDR3 coding DNA: TGTGCCAGCAGACCCCTCACCGGGACAGAGAACACTGAAGCTTTCTTT.

The sample holds many counts of this clonotype. V is TRBV12-3 or TRBV12-4 and J is TRBJ2-7, with 7 bases that match TRBD1. The CDR3 is 12 amino acids. V trimming: 6 bases; J trimming: 6 bases; junction bases outside the gene matches: 5. The CDR3 nucleotides are TGTGCCAGCAGCCGAGGGACAGCCGAGCAGTACTTC. As protein: CASSRGTAEQYF.